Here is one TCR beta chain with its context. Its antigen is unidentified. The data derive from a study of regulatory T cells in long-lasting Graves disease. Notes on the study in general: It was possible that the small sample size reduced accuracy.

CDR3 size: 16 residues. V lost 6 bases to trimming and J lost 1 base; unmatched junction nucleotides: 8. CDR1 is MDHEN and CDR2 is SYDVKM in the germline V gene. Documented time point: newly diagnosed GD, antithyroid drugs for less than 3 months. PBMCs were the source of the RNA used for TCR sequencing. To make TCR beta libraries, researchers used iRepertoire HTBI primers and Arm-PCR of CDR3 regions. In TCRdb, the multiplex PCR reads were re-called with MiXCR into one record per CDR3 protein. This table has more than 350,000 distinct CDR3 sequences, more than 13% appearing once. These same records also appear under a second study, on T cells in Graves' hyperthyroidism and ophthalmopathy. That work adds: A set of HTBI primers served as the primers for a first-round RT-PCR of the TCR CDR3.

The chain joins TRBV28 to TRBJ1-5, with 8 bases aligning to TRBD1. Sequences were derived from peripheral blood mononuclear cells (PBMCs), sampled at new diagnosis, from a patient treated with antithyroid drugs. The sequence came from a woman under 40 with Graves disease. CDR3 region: CASRTPGGASNQPQHF. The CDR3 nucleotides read TGTGCCAGCAGGACCCCAGGGGGCGCGAGCAATCAGCCCCAGCATTTT. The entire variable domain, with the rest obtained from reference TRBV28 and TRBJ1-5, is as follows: DVKVTQSSRYLVKRTGEKVFLECVQDMDHENMFWYRQDPGLGLRLIYFSYDVKMKEKGDIPEGYSVSREKKERFSLILESASTNQTSMYLCASRTPGGASNQPQHFGDGTRLSIL.